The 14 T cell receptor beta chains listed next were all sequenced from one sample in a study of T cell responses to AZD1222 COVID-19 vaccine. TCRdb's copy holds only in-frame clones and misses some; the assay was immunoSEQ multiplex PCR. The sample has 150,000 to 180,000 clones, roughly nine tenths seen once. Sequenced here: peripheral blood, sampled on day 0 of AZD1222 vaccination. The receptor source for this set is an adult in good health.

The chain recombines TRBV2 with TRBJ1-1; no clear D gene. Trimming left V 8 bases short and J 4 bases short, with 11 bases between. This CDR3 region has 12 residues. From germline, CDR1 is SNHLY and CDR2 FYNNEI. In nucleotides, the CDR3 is TGTGCCAGCTCTAAACACGTCACTGAAGCTTTCTTT. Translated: CASSKHVTEAFF.

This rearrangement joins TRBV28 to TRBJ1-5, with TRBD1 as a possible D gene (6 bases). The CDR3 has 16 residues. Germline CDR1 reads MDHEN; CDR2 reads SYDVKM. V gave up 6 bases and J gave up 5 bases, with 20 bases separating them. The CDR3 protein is CASSNWAGGGDQPQHF. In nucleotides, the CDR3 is TGTGCCAGCAGCAACTGGGCGGGGGGCGGAGATCAGCCCCAGCATTTT.

The CDR3 here is CASSLGGLSGNTIYF. In DNA form, the CDR3 reads TGTGCCAGCAGCTTAGGGGGCCTCTCTGGAAACACCATATATTTT. The J gene is TRBJ1-3, the V gene TRBV7-3, with D possibly matching TRBD1 (6 bases). Germline V gives CDR1 SGHTA, CDR2 FQGTGA. V lost 2 bases and J 0 bases, leaving 8 bases between the germline ends. There are 15 residues in the CDR3.

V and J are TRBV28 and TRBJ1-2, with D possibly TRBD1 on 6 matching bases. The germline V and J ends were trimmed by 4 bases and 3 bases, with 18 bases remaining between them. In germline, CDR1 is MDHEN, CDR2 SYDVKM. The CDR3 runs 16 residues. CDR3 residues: CASSSLRSHRDYGYTF. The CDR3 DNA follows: TGTGCCAGCAGTTCCCTTAGAAGTCACAGGGACTATGGCTACACCTTC.

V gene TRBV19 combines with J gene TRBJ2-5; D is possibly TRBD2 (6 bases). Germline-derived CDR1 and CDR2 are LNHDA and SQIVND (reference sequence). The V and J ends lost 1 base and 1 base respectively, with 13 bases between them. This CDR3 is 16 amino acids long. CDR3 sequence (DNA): TGTGCCAGTAGTATAGGGGACTCCCTAATCCAAGAGACCCAGTACTTC. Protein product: CASSIGDSLIQETQYF.

The CDR3 nucleotides read TGTGCCAGCAGTGACCCGGGACTAGCGGGGGGAGAGACCCAGTACTTC. It yields the protein CASSDPGLAGGETQYF. The genes are TRBV6-1 and TRBJ2-5; 15 bases match TRBD2. This CDR3 is built from 16 residues. The J segment lost 4 bases and the V segment lost 3 bases, leaving 3 bases of the junction unmatched. The germline V gene encodes CDR1 MNHNS and CDR2 SASEGT.

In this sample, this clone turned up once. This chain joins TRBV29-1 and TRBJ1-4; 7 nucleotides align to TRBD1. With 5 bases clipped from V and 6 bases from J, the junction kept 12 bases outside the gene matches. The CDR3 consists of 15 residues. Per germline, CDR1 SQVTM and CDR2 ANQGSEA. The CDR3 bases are TGCAGCGTTAAGCGGCAGGGGGACTTCTATGAAAAACTGTTTTTT. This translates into CSVKRQGDFYEKLFF.

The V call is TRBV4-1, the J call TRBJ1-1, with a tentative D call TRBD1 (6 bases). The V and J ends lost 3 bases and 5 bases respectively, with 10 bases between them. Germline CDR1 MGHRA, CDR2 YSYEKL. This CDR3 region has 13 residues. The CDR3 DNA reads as TGCGCCAGCAGCCAGGGGGGGGCTACTGAAGCTTTCTTT. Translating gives CASSQGGATEAFF.

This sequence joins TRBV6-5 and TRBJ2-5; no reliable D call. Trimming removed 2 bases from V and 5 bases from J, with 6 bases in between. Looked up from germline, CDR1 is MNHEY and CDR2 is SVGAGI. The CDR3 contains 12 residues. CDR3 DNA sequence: TGTGCCAGCAGTTACCCCGGGGAGACCCAGTACTTC. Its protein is CASSYPGETQYF.

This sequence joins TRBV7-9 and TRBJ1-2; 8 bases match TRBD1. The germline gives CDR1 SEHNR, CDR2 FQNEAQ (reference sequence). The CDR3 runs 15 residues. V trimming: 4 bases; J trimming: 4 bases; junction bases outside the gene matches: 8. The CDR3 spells CASSSDRGSTYGYTF. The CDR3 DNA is TGTGCCAGCAGCTCTGACAGGGGTTCAACCTATGGCTACACCTTC.

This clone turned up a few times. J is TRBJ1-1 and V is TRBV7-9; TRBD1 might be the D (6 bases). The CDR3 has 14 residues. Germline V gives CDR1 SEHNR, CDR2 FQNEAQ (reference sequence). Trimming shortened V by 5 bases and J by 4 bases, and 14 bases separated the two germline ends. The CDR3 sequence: CASSPWTVSTEAFF. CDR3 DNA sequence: TGTGCCAGCAGCCCTTGGACAGTCAGCACTGAAGCTTTCTTT.

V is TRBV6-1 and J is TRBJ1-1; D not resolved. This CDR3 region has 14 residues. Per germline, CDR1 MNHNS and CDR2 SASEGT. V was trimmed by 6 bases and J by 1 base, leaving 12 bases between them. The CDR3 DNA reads TGTGCCAGCAGCCCCGGGGTCTGGAACACTGAAGCTTTCTTT. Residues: CASSPGVWNTEAFF.

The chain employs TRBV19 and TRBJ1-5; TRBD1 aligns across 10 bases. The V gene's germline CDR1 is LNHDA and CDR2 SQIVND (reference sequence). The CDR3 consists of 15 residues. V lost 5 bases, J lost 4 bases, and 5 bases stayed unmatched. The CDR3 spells CASSPGQGVNQPQHF. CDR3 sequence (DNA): TGTGCCAGTAGTCCCGGACAGGGGGTGAATCAGCCCCAGCATTTT.

Written as DNA, the CDR3 is TGTGCCAGTAGTATGACCGGGGTGAAGGATTCACCCCTCCACTTT. Amino acids: CASSMTGVKDSPLHF. The chain has TRBV19 and TRBJ1-6; D remains unclear. With 3 bases removed from V and 8 bases from J, the gap between germline ends came to 14 bases. The CDR3 runs 15 residues. Germline V gene sequence: CDR1 LNHDA, CDR2 SQIVND (reference sequence). Filled out from reference TRBV19 and TRBJ1-6, the complete variable domain reads DGGITQSPKYLFRKEGQNVTLSCEQNLNHDAMYWYRQDPGQGLRLIYYSQIVNDFQKGDIAEGYSVSREKKESFPLTVTSAQKNPTAFYLCASSMTGVKDSPLHFGNGTRLTVT.